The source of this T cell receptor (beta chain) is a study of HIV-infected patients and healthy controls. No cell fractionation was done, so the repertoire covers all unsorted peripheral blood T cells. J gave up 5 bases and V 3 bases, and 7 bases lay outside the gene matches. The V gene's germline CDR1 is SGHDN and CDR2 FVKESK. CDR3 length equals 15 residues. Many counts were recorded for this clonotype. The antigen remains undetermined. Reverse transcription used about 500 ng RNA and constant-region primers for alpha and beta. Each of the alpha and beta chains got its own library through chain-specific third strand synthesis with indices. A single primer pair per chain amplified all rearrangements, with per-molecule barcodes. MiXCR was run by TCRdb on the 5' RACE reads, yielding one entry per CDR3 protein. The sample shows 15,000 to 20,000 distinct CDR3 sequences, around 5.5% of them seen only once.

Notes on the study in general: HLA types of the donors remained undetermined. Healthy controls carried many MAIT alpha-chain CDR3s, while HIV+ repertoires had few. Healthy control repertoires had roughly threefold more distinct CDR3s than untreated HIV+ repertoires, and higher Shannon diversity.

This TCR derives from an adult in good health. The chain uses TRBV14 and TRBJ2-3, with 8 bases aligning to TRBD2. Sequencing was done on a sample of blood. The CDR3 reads CASSHRRLAGDTQYF. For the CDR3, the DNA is TGTGCCAGCAGCCACCGACGTCTAGCGGGAGATACGCAGTATTTT.